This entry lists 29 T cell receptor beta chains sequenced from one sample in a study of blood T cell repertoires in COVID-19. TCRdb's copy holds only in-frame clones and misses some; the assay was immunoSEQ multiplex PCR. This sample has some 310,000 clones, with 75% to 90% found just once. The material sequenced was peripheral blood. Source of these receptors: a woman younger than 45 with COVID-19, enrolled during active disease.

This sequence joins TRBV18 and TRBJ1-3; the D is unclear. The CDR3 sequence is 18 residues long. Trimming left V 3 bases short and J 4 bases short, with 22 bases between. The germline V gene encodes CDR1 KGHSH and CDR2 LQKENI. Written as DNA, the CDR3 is TGTGCCAGCTCACCCGCGGCCCCCCCTCAGACGGCCGGAAACACCATATATTTT. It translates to CASSPAAPPQTAGNTIYF.

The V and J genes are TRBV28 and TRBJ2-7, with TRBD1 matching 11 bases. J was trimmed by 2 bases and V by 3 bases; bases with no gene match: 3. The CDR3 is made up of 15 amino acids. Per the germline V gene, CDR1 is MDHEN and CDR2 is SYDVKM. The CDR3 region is CASSLGQGETYEQYF. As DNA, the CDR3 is TGTGCCAGCAGTTTGGGACAGGGGGAAACCTACGAGCAGTACTTC. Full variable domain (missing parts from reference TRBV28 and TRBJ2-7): DVKVTQSSRYLVKRTGEKVFLECVQDMDHENMFWYRQDPGLGLRLIYFSYDVKMKEKGDIPEGYSVSREKKERFSLILESASTNQTSMYLCASSLGQGETYEQYFGPGTRLTVT.

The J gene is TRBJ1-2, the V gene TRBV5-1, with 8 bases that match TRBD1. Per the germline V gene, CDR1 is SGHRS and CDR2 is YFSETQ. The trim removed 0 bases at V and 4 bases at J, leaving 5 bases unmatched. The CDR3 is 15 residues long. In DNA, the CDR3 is TGCGCCAGCAGCTTGGAGCAGGGGGCTTTCTATGGCTACACCTTC. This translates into CASSLEQGAFYGYTF.

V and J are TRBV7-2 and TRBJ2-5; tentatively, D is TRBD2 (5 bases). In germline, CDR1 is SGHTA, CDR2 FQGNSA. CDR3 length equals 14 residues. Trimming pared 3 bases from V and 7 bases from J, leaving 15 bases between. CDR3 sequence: CASSFRTGVWTQYF. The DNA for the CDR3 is TGTGCCAGCAGCTTCCGGACTGGGGTGTGGACCCAGTACTTC.

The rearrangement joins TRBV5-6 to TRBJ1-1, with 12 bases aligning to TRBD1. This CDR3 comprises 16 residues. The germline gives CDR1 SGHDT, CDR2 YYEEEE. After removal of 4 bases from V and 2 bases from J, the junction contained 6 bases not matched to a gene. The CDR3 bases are TGTGCCAGCAGCCGGGACAGGGGGCGCGGTAACACTGAAGCTTTCTTT. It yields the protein CASSRDRGRGNTEAFF.

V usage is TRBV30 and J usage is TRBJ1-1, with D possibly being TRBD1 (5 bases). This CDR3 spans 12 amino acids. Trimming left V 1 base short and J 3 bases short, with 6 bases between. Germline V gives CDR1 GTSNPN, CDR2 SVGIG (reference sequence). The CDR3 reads CAWSGGDTEAFF. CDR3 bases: TGTGCCTGGAGTGGGGGCGACACTGAAGCTTTCTTT.

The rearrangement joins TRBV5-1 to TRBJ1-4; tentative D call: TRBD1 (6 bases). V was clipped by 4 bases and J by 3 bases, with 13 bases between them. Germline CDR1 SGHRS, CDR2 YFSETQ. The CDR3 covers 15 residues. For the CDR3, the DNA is TGCGCCAGCAGCCTGGACAGTCAAGCTAATGAAAAACTGTTTTTT. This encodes CASSLDSQANEKLFF.

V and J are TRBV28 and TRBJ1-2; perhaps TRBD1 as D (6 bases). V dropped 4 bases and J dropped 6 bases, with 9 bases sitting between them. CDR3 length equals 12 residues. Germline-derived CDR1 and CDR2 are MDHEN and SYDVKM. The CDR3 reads CASSYRDHGYTF. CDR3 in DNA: TGTGCCAGCAGTTACAGGGACCATGGCTACACCTTC.

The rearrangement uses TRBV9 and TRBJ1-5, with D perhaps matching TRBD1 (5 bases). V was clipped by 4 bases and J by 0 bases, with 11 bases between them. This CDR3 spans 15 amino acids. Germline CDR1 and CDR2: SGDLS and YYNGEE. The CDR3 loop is CASSPTVGSNQPQHF. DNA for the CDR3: TGTGCCAGCAGCCCGACAGTAGGTAGCAATCAGCCCCAGCATTTT.

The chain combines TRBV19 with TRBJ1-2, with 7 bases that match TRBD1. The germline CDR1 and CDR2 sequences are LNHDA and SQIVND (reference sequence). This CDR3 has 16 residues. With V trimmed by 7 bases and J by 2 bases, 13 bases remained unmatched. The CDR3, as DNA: TGTGCCAGTATGTGGAATGGACAGGCAGAAAACTATGGCTACACCTTC. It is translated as CASMWNGQAENYGYTF.

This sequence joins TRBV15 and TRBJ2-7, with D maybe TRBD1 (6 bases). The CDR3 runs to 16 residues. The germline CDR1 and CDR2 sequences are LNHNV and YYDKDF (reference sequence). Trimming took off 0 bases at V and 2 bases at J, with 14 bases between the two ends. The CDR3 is CATSRDRQDIPYEQYF. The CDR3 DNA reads TGTGCCACCAGCAGAGATAGACAGGATATTCCCTACGAGCAGTACTTC. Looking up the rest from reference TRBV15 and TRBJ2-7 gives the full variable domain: DAMVIQNPRYQVTQFGKPVTLSCSQTLNHNVMYWYQQKSSQAPKLLFHYYDKDFNNEADTPDNFQSRRPNTSFCFLDIRSPGLGDTAMYLCATSRDRQDIPYEQYFGPGTRLTVT.

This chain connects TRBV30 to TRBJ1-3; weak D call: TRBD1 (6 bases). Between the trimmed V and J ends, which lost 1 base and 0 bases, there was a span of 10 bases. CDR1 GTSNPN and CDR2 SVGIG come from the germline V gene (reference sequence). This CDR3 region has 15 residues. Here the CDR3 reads CAWSELQGSGNTIYF. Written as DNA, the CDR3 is TGTGCCTGGAGTGAATTACAGGGCTCTGGAAACACCATATATTTT.

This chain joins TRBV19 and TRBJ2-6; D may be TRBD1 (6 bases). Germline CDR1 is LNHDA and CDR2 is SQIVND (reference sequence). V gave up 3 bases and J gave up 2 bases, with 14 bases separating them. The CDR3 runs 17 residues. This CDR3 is CASSMDRATPGANVLTF. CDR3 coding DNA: TGTGCCAGTAGTATGGACAGAGCTACACCTGGGGCCAACGTCCTGACTTTC.

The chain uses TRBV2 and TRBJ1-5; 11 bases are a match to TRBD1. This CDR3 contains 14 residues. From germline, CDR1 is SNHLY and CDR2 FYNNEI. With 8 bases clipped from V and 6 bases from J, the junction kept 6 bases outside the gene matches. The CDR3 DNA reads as TGTGCCAGCGGCGGGACAGGGGGGCTTCAGCCCCAGCATTTT. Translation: CASGGTGGLQPQHF.

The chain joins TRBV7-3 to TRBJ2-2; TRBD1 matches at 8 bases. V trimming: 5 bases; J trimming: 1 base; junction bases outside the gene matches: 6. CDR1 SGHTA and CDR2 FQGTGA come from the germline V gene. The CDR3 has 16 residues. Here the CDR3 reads CASSPPGTGNTGELFF. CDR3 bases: TGTGCCAGCAGCCCCCCCGGGACAGGGAACACCGGGGAGCTGTTTTTT.

CDR3 sequence: CASSLSGTGGNQPQHF. In DNA form, the CDR3 reads TGTGCCAGCAGTTTATCTGGGACAGGGGGCAATCAGCCCCAGCATTTT. The chain employs TRBV27 and TRBJ1-5; 10 positions agree with TRBD1. The ends lost 0 bases at V and 2 bases at J; junction bases unmatched: 1. The CDR3 runs to 16 residues. The germline V gene encodes CDR1 MNHEY and CDR2 SMNVEV (reference sequence).

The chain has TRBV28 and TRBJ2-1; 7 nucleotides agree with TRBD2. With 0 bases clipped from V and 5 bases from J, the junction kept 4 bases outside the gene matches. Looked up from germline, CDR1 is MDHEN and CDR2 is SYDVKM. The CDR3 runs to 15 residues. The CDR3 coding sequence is TGTGCCAGCAGTTTATGGGGGCTAGCGGACAATGAGCAGTTCTTC. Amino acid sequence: CASSLWGLADNEQFF.

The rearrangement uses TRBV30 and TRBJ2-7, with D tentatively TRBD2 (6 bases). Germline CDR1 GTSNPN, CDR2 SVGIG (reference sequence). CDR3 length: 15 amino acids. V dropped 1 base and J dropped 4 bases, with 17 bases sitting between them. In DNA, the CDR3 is TGTGCCTGGAGTGGGCCCACGGGACTTCCGTACGAGCAGTACTTC. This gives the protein CAWSGPTGLPYEQYF.

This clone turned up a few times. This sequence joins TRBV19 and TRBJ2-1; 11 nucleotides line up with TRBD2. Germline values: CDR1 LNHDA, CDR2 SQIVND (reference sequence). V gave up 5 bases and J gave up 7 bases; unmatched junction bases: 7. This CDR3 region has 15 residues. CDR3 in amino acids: CASSSASGRRNEQFF. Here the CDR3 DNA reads TGTGCCAGTAGTTCCGCTAGCGGGAGGAGGAATGAGCAGTTCTTC.

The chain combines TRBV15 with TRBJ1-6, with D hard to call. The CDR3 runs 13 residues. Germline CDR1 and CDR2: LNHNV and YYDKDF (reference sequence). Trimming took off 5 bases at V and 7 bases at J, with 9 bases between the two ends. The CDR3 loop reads CATSQMQNSPLHF. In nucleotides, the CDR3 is TGTGCCACCAGCCAGATGCAAAATTCACCCCTCCACTTT.

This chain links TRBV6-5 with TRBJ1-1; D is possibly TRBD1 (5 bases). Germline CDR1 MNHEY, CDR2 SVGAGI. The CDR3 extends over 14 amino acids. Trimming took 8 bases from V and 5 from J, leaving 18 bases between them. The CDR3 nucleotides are TGTGCCAGCCCTCGGACCTCAGGGTCAACTGAAGCTTTCTTT. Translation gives CASPRTSGSTEAFF.

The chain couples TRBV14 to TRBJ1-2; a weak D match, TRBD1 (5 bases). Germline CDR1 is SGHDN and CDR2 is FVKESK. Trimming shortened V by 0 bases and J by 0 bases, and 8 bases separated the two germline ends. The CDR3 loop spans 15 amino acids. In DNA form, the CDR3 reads TGTGCCAGCAGCCAAGAAAACAGGCCTAACTATGGCTACACCTTC. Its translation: CASSQENRPNYGYTF.

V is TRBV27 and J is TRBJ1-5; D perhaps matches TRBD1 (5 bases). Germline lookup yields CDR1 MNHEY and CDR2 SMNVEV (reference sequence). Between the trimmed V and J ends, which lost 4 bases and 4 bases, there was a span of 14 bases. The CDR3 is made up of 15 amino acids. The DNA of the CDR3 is TGTGCCAGCAGTTCTTTCAGGGAAGGTAATCAGCCCCAGCATTTT. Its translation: CASSSFREGNQPQHF.

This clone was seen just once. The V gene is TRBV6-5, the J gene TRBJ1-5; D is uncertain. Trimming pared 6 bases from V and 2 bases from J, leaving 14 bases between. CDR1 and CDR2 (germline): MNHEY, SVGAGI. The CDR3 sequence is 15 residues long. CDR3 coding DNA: TGTGCCAGCAGGAGACACAGTGGCCGCAATCAGCCCCAGCATTTT. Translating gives CASRRHSGRNQPQHF.

CDR3 DNA: TGTGCCAGCAGGGCGAGGGGGTTTTTAGACACTGAAGCTTTCTTT. It encodes CASRARGFLDTEAFF. The chain has TRBV28 and TRBJ1-1, with D possibly being TRBD1 (6 bases). Trimming pared 6 bases from V and 3 bases from J, leaving 17 bases between. The CDR3 consists of 15 residues. The germline CDR1 and CDR2 sequences are MDHEN and SYDVKM.

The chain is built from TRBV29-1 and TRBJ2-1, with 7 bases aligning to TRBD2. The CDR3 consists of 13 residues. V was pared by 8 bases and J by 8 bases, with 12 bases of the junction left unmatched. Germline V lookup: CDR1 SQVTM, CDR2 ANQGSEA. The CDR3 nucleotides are TGCAGCTCGCCCGGGAGGAAAGGCTATGAGCAGTTCTTC. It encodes CSSPGRKGYEQFF.

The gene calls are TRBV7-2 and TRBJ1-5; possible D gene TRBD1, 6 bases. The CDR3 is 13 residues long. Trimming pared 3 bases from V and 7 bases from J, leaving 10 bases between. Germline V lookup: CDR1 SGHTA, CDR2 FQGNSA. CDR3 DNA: TGTGCCAGCAGCTTGCAGGGGAAGCAGCCCCAGCATTTT. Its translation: CASSLQGKQPQHF.

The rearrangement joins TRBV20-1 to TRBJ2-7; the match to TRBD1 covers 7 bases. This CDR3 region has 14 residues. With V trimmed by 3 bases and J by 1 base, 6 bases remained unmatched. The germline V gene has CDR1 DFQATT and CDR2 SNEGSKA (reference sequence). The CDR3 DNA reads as TGCAGTGCTAGTCATAACAGGGGATCCTACGAGCAGTACTTC. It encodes CSASHNRGSYEQYF.

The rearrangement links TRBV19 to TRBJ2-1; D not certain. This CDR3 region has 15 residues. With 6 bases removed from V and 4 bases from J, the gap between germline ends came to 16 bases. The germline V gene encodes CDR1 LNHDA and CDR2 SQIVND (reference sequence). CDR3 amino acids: CASRVGGGSYNEQFF. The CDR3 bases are TGTGCCAGTAGGGTCGGCGGTGGAAGTTACAATGAGCAGTTCTTC.